These T cell receptor beta chains were read from a single sample in a study of control samples from healthy donors and cancer patients. Profiling relied on immunoSEQ multiplex PCR, and the TCRdb table lists in-frame clones only, not all of them. The sample lists about 59,000 clones, roughly 90% seen once, with around 1.7% in the top ten. The specimen was PBMCs. These receptors were collected from a man aged 35 to 55 with colorectal cancer. Each CDR3 is given with its conserved first and last residue. The D gene is left open where the match is weak. Clone size is shown for a subset of rows, as once, few, many or a class of expanded clone.

>TRBV18|TRBJ1-5|-|-
CASSPVGTGNQPQHF
TGTGCCAGCTCACCAGTGGGGACGGGCAATCAGCCCCAGCATTTT
>TRBV19|TRBJ2-3|-|TRBD1
CASSIGTGAVRTDTQYF
TGTGCCAGTAGTATAGGGACAGGGGCCGTGAGGACAGATACGCAGTATTTT
>TRBV30|TRBJ1-3|once|TRBD1
CAWGQGTVNTIYF
TGTGCCTGGGGACAGGGGACAGTAAACACCATATATTTT
>TRBV10-3|TRBJ2-1|-|TRBD1
CAISGAGGYYNEQFF
TGTGCCATCAGTGGGGCAGGGGGCTACTACAATGAGCAGTTCTTC
>TRBV19|TRBJ2-7|-|TRBD2
CASSPIAGDPYEQYF
TGTGCCAGTAGCCCAATTGCGGGGGATCCCTACGAGCAGTACTTC
>TRBV6-4|TRBJ1-4|-|-
CASSVGQSPGEKLFF
TGTGCCAGCAGCGTAGGCCAGAGCCCAGGAGAAAAACTGTTTTTT
>TRBV6-5|TRBJ1-1|-|TRBD1
CASSPNTGVTEAFF
TGTGCCAGCAGTCCAAATACAGGGGTAACTGAAGCTTTCTTT
>TRBV7-9|TRBJ2-7|-|-
CASSPGGGPTYEQYF
TGTGCCAGCAGCCCTGGCGGTGGGCCAACCTACGAGCAGTACTTC
>TRBV7-2|TRBJ2-3|-|TRBD2
CASSPRAGGPNTQYF
TGTGCCAGCAGCCCTAGGGCGGGGGGGCCAAATACGCAGTATTTT
>TRBV29-1|TRBJ2-5|-|-
CSVEGAGQETQYF
TGCAGCGTTGAAGGGGCAGGGCAAGAGACCCAGTACTTC
>TRBV10-2|TRBJ1-4|-|TRBD1
CASSRTGTGGSRSTNEKLFF
TGCGCCAGCAGTCGTACCGGGACAGGGGGCTCTAGGTCAACTAATGAAAAACTGTTTTTT
>TRBV20-1|TRBJ2-3|-|TRBD1
CSVSNRDRGRDTQYF
TGCAGTGTTAGTAACCGGGACAGGGGTCGAGATACGCAGTATTTT
>TRBV2|TRBJ2-7|once|-
CASSGGWQAGYF
TGTGCCAGCAGTGGGGGTTGGCAGGCAGGGTACTTC